This is a list of T cell receptor beta chains from one sample in a study of breast tumors, draining lymph nodes, adjacent tissues. Using its own MiXCR run on the multiplex PCR reads, TCRdb lists one record per CDR3 protein. The sample holds 200,000 to 250,000 distinct CDR3 sequences, roughly 30% seen once. Sequenced sample: axillary lymph node tissue. Receptors were obtained from a female donor with breast cancer. Some clones in this sample may be carry-over from other donors' samples. Both conserved end residues are part of each CDR3. A D gene is named only where the DNA matches it firmly. Rows may omit the clone size; those that give it use once, few, many or a size class.

D gene: -; V gene: TRBV7-3; J gene: TRBJ1-1; clone size: -; CDR3 protein: CASSLTFSLDKTEAFF; CDR3 DNA: TGTGCCAGCAGCTTAACGTTCTCCCTGGACAAGACTGAAGCTTTCTTT
D gene: TRBD1; V gene: TRBV7-3; J gene: TRBJ2-7; clone size: -; CDR3 protein: CASSTYRGEQYF; CDR3 DNA: TGTGCCAGCAGCACCTACAGGGGCGAGCAGTACTTC
D gene: -; V gene: TRBV11-2; J gene: TRBJ2-7; clone size: many; CDR3 protein: CASSQDTYEQYF; CDR3 DNA: TGTGCCAGCAGCCAGGATACCTACGAGCAGTACTTC
D gene: -; V gene: TRBV20-1; J gene: TRBJ2-7; clone size: -; CDR3 protein: CSAIPGYEQPF; CDR3 DNA: TGCAGTGCTATCCCGGGATACGAGCAGCCCTTC
D gene: -; V gene: TRBV6-1; J gene: TRBJ1-2; clone size: many; CDR3 protein: CASSEQGYGYTF; CDR3 DNA: TGTGCCAGCAGTGAACAGGGGTATGGCTACACCTTC
D gene: -; V gene: TRBV5-1; J gene: TRBJ1-2; clone size: many; CDR3 protein: CASSLDSTNYGYTF; CDR3 DNA: TGCGCCAGCAGCTTGGATTCAACTAACTATGGCTACACCTTC
D gene: TRBD2; V gene: TRBV20-1; J gene: TRBJ2-1; clone size: -; CDR3 protein: CSARGPLAGVEQFF; CDR3 DNA: TGCAGTGCTAGGGGCCCACTAGCGGGGGTAGAGCAGTTCTTC
D gene: -; V gene: TRBV12-3/TRBV12-4; J gene: TRBJ2-7; clone size: -; CDR3 protein: CARSFAYEQYF; CDR3 DNA: TGTGCCAGAAGCTTTGCCTACGAGCAGTACTTC
D gene: -; V gene: TRBV4-3; J gene: TRBJ2-3; clone size: many; CDR3 protein: CASGDQSSTDTQYF; CDR3 DNA: TGCGCCAGCGGCGATCAGTCTAGCACAGATACGCAGTATTTT
D gene: TRBD2; V gene: TRBV19; J gene: TRBJ2-3; clone size: -; CDR3 protein: CASSGGLAGTSTDTQYF; CDR3 DNA: TGTGCCAGTAGTGGAGGACTAGCGGGTACTAGCACAGATACGCAGTATTTT
D gene: -; V gene: TRBV7-2; J gene: TRBJ2-3; clone size: -; CDR3 protein: CASSSGFSTDAQYF; CDR3 DNA: TGTGCCAGCAGCTCAGGGTTCAGCACAGATGCGCAGTATTTT
D gene: TRBD1; V gene: TRBV6-5; J gene: TRBJ1-5; clone size: many; CDR3 protein: CASSPAGTGGNQPQHF; CDR3 DNA: TGTGCCAGCAGTCCCGCCGGGACAGGGGGCAATCAGCCCCAGCATTTT
D gene: -; V gene: TRBV6-5; J gene: TRBJ2-7; clone size: many; CDR3 protein: CASSYNQGSDEQYF; CDR3 DNA: TGTGCCAGCAGTTACAATCAGGGTAGCGACGAGCAGTACTTC
D gene: TRBD2; V gene: TRBV25-1; J gene: TRBJ2-2; clone size: -; CDR3 protein: CASSGTLAGGGGELFF; CDR3 DNA: TGTGCCAGCAGTGGAACCCTAGCGGGAGGCGGCGGGGAGCTGTTTTTT
D gene: TRBD2; V gene: TRBV7-3; J gene: TRBJ2-1; clone size: -; CDR3 protein: CASSSGLAGSGKFF; CDR3 DNA: TGTGCCAGCAGCTCGGGACTAGCGGGATCTGGGAAGTTCTTC
D gene: TRBD1; V gene: TRBV6-5; J gene: TRBJ1-1; clone size: -; CDR3 protein: CASSYSGTALEAFF; CDR3 DNA: TGTGCCAGCAGTTACTCTGGGACAGCACTTGAAGCCTTCTTT
D gene: -; V gene: TRBV20-1; J gene: TRBJ1-2; clone size: -; CDR3 protein: CSASYLAGGYTF; CDR3 DNA: TGCAGTGCTAGTTATCTTGCGGGAGGCTACACCTTC
D gene: -; V gene: TRBV2; J gene: TRBJ2-3; clone size: -; CDR3 protein: CASSSGHPTDTQYF; CDR3 DNA: TGTGCCAGCAGTTCGGGACATCCTACAGATACGCAGTATTTT
D gene: -; V gene: TRBV7-9; J gene: TRBJ1-1; clone size: few; CDR3 protein: CASSQGWDTEAFF; CDR3 DNA: TGTGCCAGCAGCCAAGGCTGGGACACTGAAGCTTTCTTT
D gene: -; V gene: TRBV15; J gene: TRBJ2-5; clone size: many; CDR3 protein: CATSRAWTFSGPQYF; CDR3 DNA: TGTGCCACCAGCAGAGCATGGACATTTTCTGGGCCCCAGTACTTC
D gene: -; V gene: TRBV7-2; J gene: TRBJ1-2; clone size: -; CDR3 protein: CASSDREGSYGYTF; CDR3 DNA: TGTGCCAGCAGTGACCGGGAGGGGAGCTATGGCTACACCTTC
D gene: TRBD1; V gene: TRBV5-8; J gene: TRBJ1-3; clone size: -; CDR3 protein: CASSQTGGRNTIYF; CDR3 DNA: TGTGCCAGCAGTCAGACAGGGGGAAGAAACACCATATATTTT
D gene: -; V gene: TRBV5-1; J gene: TRBJ2-7; clone size: many; CDR3 protein: CASSSGQHYEQYF; CDR3 DNA: TGCGCCAGCAGCTCAGGACAGCACTACGAGCAGTACTTC
D gene: -; V gene: TRBV6-2/TRBV6-3; J gene: TRBJ2-1; clone size: many; CDR3 protein: CASSYSPSGEQFF; CDR3 DNA: TGTGCCAGCAGTTACTCTCCTTCGGGTGAGCAGTTCTTC
D gene: -; V gene: TRBV7-2; J gene: TRBJ1-5; clone size: many; CDR3 protein: CASSSPGLGDQPQHF; CDR3 DNA: TGTGCCAGCAGCTCACCGGGACTTGGGGATCAGCCCCAGCATTTT
D gene: -; V gene: TRBV19; J gene: TRBJ2-7; clone size: many; CDR3 protein: CASSVAASYEQYF; CDR3 DNA: TGTGCCAGTAGTGTAGCGGCTTCCTACGAGCAGTACTTC
D gene: TRBD1; V gene: TRBV5-6; J gene: TRBJ1-5; clone size: many; CDR3 protein: CASSYRGTGDSQPQHF; CDR3 DNA: TGTGCCAGCAGCTATAGGGGGACAGGGGACAGTCAGCCCCAGCATTTT
D gene: TRBD2; V gene: TRBV7-9; J gene: TRBJ2-3; clone size: -; CDR3 protein: CASGSDTSGRALAATQYF; CDR3 DNA: TGTGCCAGCGGATCCGACACTAGCGGGAGGGCTTTGGCGGCTACGCAGTATTTT
D gene: -; V gene: TRBV20-1; J gene: TRBJ1-1; clone size: -; CDR3 protein: CSARGTGTEAFF; CDR3 DNA: TGCAGTGCTAGAGGCACAGGTACTGAAGCTTTCTTT
D gene: -; V gene: TRBV7-3; J gene: TRBJ1-4; clone size: -; CDR3 protein: CASSSTRHRATNEKLFF; CDR3 DNA: TGTGCCAGCAGCTCTACCCGTCACAGGGCAACTAATGAAAAACTGTTTTTT
D gene: TRBD2; V gene: TRBV6-4; J gene: TRBJ2-2; clone size: many; CDR3 protein: CASSVLAGANTGELFF; CDR3 DNA: TGTGCCAGCAGCGTACTAGCGGGGGCGAACACCGGGGAGCTGTTTTTT
D gene: TRBD1; V gene: TRBV4-2; J gene: TRBJ1-2; clone size: many; CDR3 protein: CASSQASQGDYGYTF; CDR3 DNA: TGTGCCAGCAGCCAAGCATCCCAGGGGGACTATGGCTACACCTTC
D gene: -; V gene: TRBV11-2; J gene: TRBJ2-1; clone size: many; CDR3 protein: CASSPPVGEQFF; CDR3 DNA: TGTGCCAGCAGTCCCCCGGTGGGTGAGCAGTTCTTC
D gene: -; V gene: TRBV18; J gene: TRBJ2-5; clone size: many; CDR3 protein: CASSPVGPPRETQYF; CDR3 DNA: TGTGCCAGCTCCCCGGTCGGCCCCCCGCGGGAGACCCAGTACTTC
D gene: -; V gene: TRBV2; J gene: TRBJ2-7; clone size: once; CDR3 protein: CASSLDWVSKYF; CDR3 DNA: TGTGCCAGTAGCCTGGACTGGGTGTCCAAGTACTTC
D gene: TRBD1; V gene: TRBV19; J gene: TRBJ1-6; clone size: -; CDR3 protein: CASSHGTGRNSPLHF; CDR3 DNA: TGTGCCAGTAGTCATGGGACAGGACGTAATTCCCCCCTCCACTTT
D gene: -; V gene: TRBV6-2/TRBV6-3; J gene: TRBJ2-4; clone size: -; CDR3 protein: CASSYALVGNIQYF; CDR3 DNA: TGTGCCAGCAGTTACGCCCTCGTGGGGAACATTCAGTACTTC
D gene: TRBD1; V gene: TRBV29-1; J gene: TRBJ2-3; clone size: -; CDR3 protein: CSVPGQGGDTWYF; CDR3 DNA: TGCAGCGTTCCGGGACAGGGGGGAGATACGTGGTATTTT
D gene: -; V gene: TRBV2; J gene: TRBJ2-7; clone size: many; CDR3 protein: CASGGSLDEQYF; CDR3 DNA: TGTGCCAGTGGGGGGTCACTAGACGAGCAGTACTTC
D gene: TRBD2; V gene: TRBV20-1; J gene: TRBJ2-1; clone size: -; CDR3 protein: CSARGGAGANDEQFF; CDR3 DNA: TGCAGTGCTAGAGGTGGAGCGGGAGCCAACGATGAGCAGTTCTTC
D gene: TRBD1; V gene: TRBV2; J gene: TRBJ1-2; clone size: many; CDR3 protein: CASKEDRGLYGYTF; CDR3 DNA: TGTGCCAGCAAAGAGGACAGGGGGCTGTATGGCTACACCTTC
D gene: -; V gene: TRBV25-1; J gene: TRBJ2-1; clone size: -; CDR3 protein: CASSAPGLPLYNEQFF; CDR3 DNA: TGTGCCAGCAGTGCCCCAGGGTTACCATTATACAATGAGCAGTTCTTC
D gene: -; V gene: TRBV5-1; J gene: TRBJ2-2; clone size: many; CDR3 protein: CASSSRAPNTGELFF; CDR3 DNA: TGCGCCAGCAGCTCCCGGGCTCCGAACACCGGGGAGCTGTTTTTT
D gene: -; V gene: TRBV7-3; J gene: TRBJ2-6; clone size: -; CDR3 protein: CASTTGDETQYFGANVLTF; CDR3 DNA: -
D gene: -; V gene: TRBV7-2; J gene: TRBJ1-6; clone size: -; CDR3 protein: CAGSPRNRTSNSPLHF; CDR3 DNA: TGTGCCGGCAGCCCTCGCAATAGGACCTCTAATTCACCCCTCCACTTT
D gene: -; V gene: TRBV12-3/TRBV12-4; J gene: TRBJ1-1; clone size: -; CDR3 protein: CASSGGGGNTEAFF; CDR3 DNA: TGTGCCAGCAGTGGGGGTGGGGGGAACACTGAAGCTTTCTTT
D gene: -; V gene: TRBV19; J gene: TRBJ1-2; clone size: many; CDR3 protein: CASSILGTMSYTF; CDR3 DNA: TGTGCCAGTAGTATTCTCGGGACGATGAGCTACACCTTC
D gene: -; V gene: TRBV12-3/TRBV12-4; J gene: TRBJ1-6; clone size: -; CDR3 protein: CASSLALGNSPLHF; CDR3 DNA: TGTGCCAGCAGTTTAGCGCTGGGGAATTCACCCCTCCACTTT
D gene: -; V gene: TRBV2; J gene: TRBJ2-1; clone size: -; CDR3 protein: CASSVAGRTYNEQFF; CDR3 DNA: TGTGCCAGCAGTGTAGCCGGGAGAACCTACAATGAGCAGTTCTTC
D gene: TRBD1; V gene: TRBV24-1; J gene: TRBJ2-1; clone size: many; CDR3 protein: CATSDRDRADNEQFF; CDR3 DNA: TGTGCCACCAGTGATCGGGACAGGGCCGACAATGAGCAGTTCTTC
D gene: TRBD2; V gene: TRBV18; J gene: TRBJ2-7; clone size: few; CDR3 protein: CASSEGGGFYEQYF; CDR3 DNA: TGTGCCAGCTCTGAAGGCGGGGGGTTCTACGAGCAGTACTTC
D gene: -; V gene: TRBV6-1; J gene: TRBJ2-2; clone size: many; CDR3 protein: CASSEGSDWILTGELFF; CDR3 DNA: TGTGCCAGCAGTGAAGGGTCGGACTGGATCTTAACCGGGGAGCTGTTTTTT
D gene: -; V gene: TRBV5-1; J gene: TRBJ2-3; clone size: many; CDR3 protein: CASSWGEVAVNTDTQYF; CDR3 DNA: TGCGCCAGCAGCTGGGGGGAGGTAGCGGTGAACACAGATACGCAGTATTTT
D gene: -; V gene: TRBV19; J gene: TRBJ1-2; clone size: many; CDR3 protein: CASSPRRNNYGYTF; CDR3 DNA: TGTGCCAGTAGTCCGAGGAGGAATAACTATGGCTACACCTTC
D gene: -; V gene: TRBV2; J gene: TRBJ2-7; clone size: many; CDR3 protein: CASSASAFTEQYF; CDR3 DNA: TGTGCCAGCAGTGCTTCAGCCTTTACCGAGCAGTACTTC
D gene: -; V gene: TRBV4-1; J gene: TRBJ1-2; clone size: -; CDR3 protein: CASSQDITPSDGYTF; CDR3 DNA: TGCGCCAGCAGCCAAGATATAACCCCCAGCGATGGCTACACCTTC
D gene: TRBD1; V gene: TRBV12-3/TRBV12-4; J gene: TRBJ1-6; clone size: -; CDR3 protein: CASRRGQVGSPLHF; CDR3 DNA: TGTGCCAGCAGACGCGGACAGGTTGGCTCACCCCTCCACTTT